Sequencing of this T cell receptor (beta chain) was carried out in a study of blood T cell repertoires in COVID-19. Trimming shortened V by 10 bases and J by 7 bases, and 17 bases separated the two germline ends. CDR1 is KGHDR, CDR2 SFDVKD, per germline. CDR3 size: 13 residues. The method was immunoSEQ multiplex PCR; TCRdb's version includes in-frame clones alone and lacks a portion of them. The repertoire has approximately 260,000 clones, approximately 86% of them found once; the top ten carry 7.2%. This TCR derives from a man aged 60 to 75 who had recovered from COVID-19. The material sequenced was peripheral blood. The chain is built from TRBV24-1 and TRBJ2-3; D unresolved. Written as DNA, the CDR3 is TGTGCCACTGCGCCCCCCGATACCTATACGCAGTATTTT. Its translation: CATAPPDTYTQYF.